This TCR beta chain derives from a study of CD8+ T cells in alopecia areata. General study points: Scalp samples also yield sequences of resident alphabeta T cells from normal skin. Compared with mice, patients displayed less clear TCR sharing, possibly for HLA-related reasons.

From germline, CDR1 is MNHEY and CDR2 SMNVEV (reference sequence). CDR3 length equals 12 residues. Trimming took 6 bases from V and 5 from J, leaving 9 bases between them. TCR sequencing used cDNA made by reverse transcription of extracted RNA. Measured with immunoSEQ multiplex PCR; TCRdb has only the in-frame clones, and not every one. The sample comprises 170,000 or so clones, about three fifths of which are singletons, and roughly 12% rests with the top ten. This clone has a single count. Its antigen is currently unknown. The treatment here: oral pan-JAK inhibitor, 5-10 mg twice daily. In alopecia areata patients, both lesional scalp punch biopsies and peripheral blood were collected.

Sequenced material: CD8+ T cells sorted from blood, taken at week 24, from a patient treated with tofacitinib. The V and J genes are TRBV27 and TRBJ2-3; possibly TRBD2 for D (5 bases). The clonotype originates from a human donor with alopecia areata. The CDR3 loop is CASRGAGDTQYF. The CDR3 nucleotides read TGTGCCAGCAGGGGAGCTGGAGATACGCAGTATTTT.